This T cell receptor beta chain was profiled in a study of Ad26.COV2.S vaccination and SARS-CoV-2 variants. General study points: Total T cell responses may have been underestimated by the TCR breadth and depth analyses.

Stated treatment: some 19 received Ad26.COV2.S at low or high dose, single or two shots; 5 received placebo; per-sample allocation not given. Day 63 after the first vaccine or placebo injection was the time point for sampling. As regards this clone: Its matching antigen is unknown.

The trim removed 4 bases at V and 1 base at J, leaving 8 bases unmatched. Germline CDR1 SGHKS, CDR2 YYEKEE (reference sequence). The length of the CDR3 is 18 residues. Only in-frame clones appear in the TCRdb table, and some are missing; sequencing was by immunoSEQ multiplex PCR. The sample has 380,000 or so clones; 85% to 90% are singletons. This receptor was taken from a person aged 18 to 59 who received the Ad26.COV2.S COVID-19 vaccine or a placebo. Sequences were derived from peripheral blood, sampled in a trial of Ad26.COV2.S vaccine versus placebo. V usage is TRBV5-5 and J usage is TRBJ2-6; TRBD1 agrees at 10 bases. CDR3 in amino acids: CASSPPDRGPSGANVLTF. CDR3 nucleotides: TGTGCCAGCAGCCCTCCTGACAGGGGGCCGTCTGGGGCCAACGTCCTGACTTTC.